These T cell receptor beta chains were read from a single sample in a study of T cells in tuberculosis. Sequencing was performed with immunoSEQ multiplex PCR; in TCRdb, only in-frame clones are kept and a portion is missing. The sample records roughly 35,000 clones, roughly 92% being singletons. The specimen sequenced was PBMCs. These receptor sequences come from a donor between 10 and 29 years old with latent tuberculosis or without tuberculosis infection. CDR3s include the opening cysteine and the closing phenylalanine or tryptophan. A D gene is named only where the DNA matches it firmly. The size entry is marked missing in some rows and otherwise reads once, few, many or a size class.

abundance: NA
len: 14
j_gene: TRBJ2-7
d_gene: NA
v_gene: TRBV7-9
CDR3aa: CASSPKTGPYEQYF
CDR3nt: TGTGCCAGCAGCCCGAAGACAGGCCCCTACGAGCAGTACTTC

abundance: NA
len: 16
j_gene: TRBJ1-1
d_gene: NA
v_gene: TRBV4-1
CDR3aa: CASSQGPRGMNTEAFF
CDR3nt: TGCGCCAGCAGCCAAGGGCCTCGGGGGATGAACACTGAAGCTTTCTTT

abundance: once
len: 13
j_gene: TRBJ1-5
d_gene: NA
v_gene: TRBV19
CDR3aa: CASSTVGQTGLRF
CDR3nt: TGTGCCAGTAGTACCGTCGGACAGACCGGCCTAAGATTT

abundance: NA
len: 15
j_gene: TRBJ1-3
d_gene: TRBD1
v_gene: TRBV28
CDR3aa: CASIDRGTSGNTIYF
CDR3nt: TGTGCCAGTATCGACAGGGGAACCTCTGGAAACACCATATATTTT

abundance: NA
len: 15
j_gene: TRBJ1-2
d_gene: NA
v_gene: TRBV28
CDR3aa: CASSNPGHLKYGYTF
CDR3nt: TGTGCCAGCAGCAACCCGGGACACCTTAAATATGGCTACACCTTC

abundance: once
len: 13
j_gene: TRBJ2-1
d_gene: NA
v_gene: TRBV4-1
CDR3aa: CASSQRGNNEQFF
CDR3nt: TGCGCCAGCAGCCAAAGGGGGAACAATGAGCAGTTCTTC

abundance: NA
len: 12
j_gene: TRBJ2-7
d_gene: NA
v_gene: TRBV6-5
CDR3aa: CASSTGYYEQYF
CDR3nt: TGTGCCAGCAGTACGGGGTACTACGAGCAGTACTTC

abundance: NA
len: 16
j_gene: TRBJ1-1
d_gene: NA
v_gene: TRBV21-1
CDR3aa: CASSKEGTGVMAEAFF
CDR3nt: TGTGCCAGCAGCAAAGAAGGGACAGGGGTTATGGCCGAAGCTTTCTTT

abundance: NA
len: 16
j_gene: TRBJ2-1
d_gene: TRBD2
v_gene: TRBV10-3
CDR3aa: CAISEPGLAGPNEQFF
CDR3nt: TGTGCCATCAGTGAGCCCGGACTAGCGGGGCCGAATGAGCAGTTCTTC

abundance: once
len: 16
j_gene: TRBJ1-2
d_gene: TRBD1
v_gene: TRBV6-1
CDR3aa: CASSESTTGAYPPYTF
CDR3nt: TGTGCCAGCAGTGAGTCGACGACAGGGGCTTATCCACCCTACACCTTC

abundance: NA
len: 12
j_gene: TRBJ2-5
d_gene: TRBD1
v_gene: TRBV29-1
CDR3aa: CSVGGGGETQYF
CDR3nt: TGCAGCGTTGGAGGGGGCGGGGAGACCCAGTACTTC

abundance: NA
len: 18
j_gene: TRBJ2-6
d_gene: TRBD1
v_gene: TRBV2
CDR3aa: CASTQVDRGLLGANVLTF
CDR3nt: TGTGCCAGCACCCAGGTGGACAGGGGACTGTTGGGGGCCAACGTCCTGACTTTC

abundance: NA
len: 13
j_gene: TRBJ1-1
d_gene: NA
v_gene: TRBV5-1
CDR3aa: CASSLDRYTEAFF
CDR3nt: TGCGCCAGCAGCTTGGACAGGTACACTGAAGCTTTCTTT

abundance: NA
len: 12
j_gene: TRBJ2-3
d_gene: NA
v_gene: TRBV27
CDR3aa: CASSVIQGTQYF
CDR3nt: TGTGCCAGCAGTGTAATACAGGGTACGCAGTATTTT

abundance: NA
len: 16
j_gene: TRBJ2-7
d_gene: TRBD2
v_gene: TRBV27
CDR3aa: CASRLGGTSGNYEQYF
CDR3nt: TGTGCCAGCAGGCTGGGGGGGACTAGCGGGAACTACGAGCAGTACTTC

abundance: NA
len: 15
j_gene: TRBJ1-2
d_gene: TRBD1
v_gene: TRBV6-6
CDR3aa: CASSYSEGAGRGYTF
CDR3nt: TGTGCCAGCAGTTACTCGGAGGGGGCGGGTCGTGGCTACACCTTC

abundance: NA
len: 19
j_gene: TRBJ2-6
d_gene: NA
v_gene: TRBV14
CDR3aa: CASSQASEYSYSGANVLTF
CDR3nt: TGTGCCAGCAGCCAAGCGAGTGAGTACAGCTACTCTGGGGCCAACGTCCTGACTTTC

abundance: NA
len: 14
j_gene: TRBJ1-1
d_gene: NA
v_gene: TRBV5-4
CDR3aa: CASSLDRPNTEAFF
CDR3nt: TGTGCCAGCAGCTTGGACAGGCCGAACACTGAAGCTTTCTTT

abundance: NA
len: 13
j_gene: TRBJ1-5
d_gene: NA
v_gene: TRBV28
CDR3aa: CASVVQYNQPQHF
CDR3nt: TGTGCCAGTGTCGTGCAGTACAATCAGCCCCAGCATTTT

abundance: NA
len: 10
j_gene: TRBJ1-1
d_gene: NA
v_gene: TRBV29-1
CDR3aa: CSVRSAEAFF
CDR3nt: TGCAGCGTGAGGTCGGCTGAAGCTTTCTTT

abundance: NA
len: 14
j_gene: TRBJ1-5
d_gene: NA
v_gene: TRBV19
CDR3aa: CASSWGEGNQPQHF
CDR3nt: TGTGCCAGTAGTTGGGGGGAGGGCAATCAGCCCCAGCATTTT

abundance: NA
len: 15
j_gene: TRBJ2-1
d_gene: NA
v_gene: TRBV4-3
CDR3aa: CASSQVPGGYNEQFF
CDR3nt: TGCGCCAGCAGCCAAGTCCCTGGCGGCTACAATGAGCAGTTCTTC

abundance: once
len: 15
j_gene: TRBJ1-1
d_gene: NA
v_gene: TRBV7-6
CDR3aa: CASSLASAGSFEAFF
CDR3nt: TGTGCCAGCAGCTTAGCCTCGGCAGGCAGTTTTGAAGCTTTCTTT

abundance: NA
len: 18
j_gene: TRBJ2-7
d_gene: TRBD2
v_gene: TRBV10-2
CDR3aa: CASSSGAPGGPYSYEQYF
CDR3nt: TGCGCCAGCAGTTCCGGCGCGCCGGGGGGGCCCTACTCCTACGAGCAGTACTTC

abundance: NA
len: 13
j_gene: TRBJ2-1
d_gene: NA
v_gene: TRBV6-5
CDR3aa: CASTSRGHNEQFF
CDR3nt: TGTGCCAGCACCTCCCGAGGGCACAATGAGCAGTTCTTC

abundance: NA
len: 14
j_gene: TRBJ1-5
d_gene: NA
v_gene: TRBV19
CDR3aa: CASTQQDLGQPQHF
CDR3nt: TGTGCCAGTACCCAACAGGACCTAGGACAGCCCCAGCATTTT

abundance: NA
len: 13
j_gene: TRBJ1-1
d_gene: NA
v_gene: TRBV14
CDR3aa: CASSLQGNTEAFF
CDR3nt: TGTGCCAGCAGCCTTCAGGGGAACACTGAAGCTTTCTTT

abundance: NA
len: 14
j_gene: TRBJ1-1
d_gene: NA
v_gene: TRBV4-2
CDR3aa: CASSQGAGRTEAFF
CDR3nt: TGTGCCAGCAGCCAAGGGGCAGGGCGTACTGAAGCTTTCTTT

abundance: once
len: 14
j_gene: TRBJ2-1
d_gene: TRBD2
v_gene: TRBV9
CDR3aa: CASSPSGSYNEQFF
CDR3nt: TGTGCCAGCAGCCCAAGCGGGAGCTACAATGAGCAGTTCTTC

abundance: NA
len: 15
j_gene: TRBJ2-7
d_gene: TRBD2
v_gene: TRBV5-5
CDR3aa: CASNLWLAGSHEQYF
CDR3nt: TGTGCCAGCAATCTGTGGCTAGCGGGAAGCCACGAGCAGTACTTC

abundance: NA
len: 15
j_gene: TRBJ2-2
d_gene: TRBD1
v_gene: TRBV27
CDR3aa: CASSSTRTGAGELFF
CDR3nt: TGTGCCAGCAGTTCAACCCGGACAGGGGCCGGGGAGCTGTTTTTT

abundance: NA
len: 15
j_gene: TRBJ1-3
d_gene: NA
v_gene: TRBV30
CDR3aa: CAWSSSPGSGNTIYF
CDR3nt: TGTGCCTGGAGTTCATCTCCCGGGTCTGGAAACACCATATATTTT

abundance: few
len: 15
j_gene: TRBJ1-2
d_gene: NA
v_gene: TRBV5-5
CDR3aa: CASSLTPQEAGGYTF
CDR3nt: TGTGCCAGCAGCTTGACTCCCCAGGAGGCGGGTGGCTACACCTTC

abundance: NA
len: 12
j_gene: TRBJ1-4
d_gene: NA
v_gene: TRBV11-2
CDR3aa: CASSLPPAGVSF
CDR3nt: TGTGCCAGCAGCTTACCCCCCGCAGGGGTCAGTTTT

abundance: NA
len: 15
j_gene: TRBJ2-4
d_gene: TRBD2
v_gene: TRBV2
CDR3aa: CASTPSGGVGNIQYF
CDR3nt: TGTGCCAGCACCCCTAGCGGGGGGGTCGGAAACATTCAGTACTTC

abundance: few
len: 17
j_gene: TRBJ1-3
d_gene: TRBD1
v_gene: TRBV7-2
CDR3aa: CASSQASGTVSGNTIYF
CDR3nt: TGTGCCAGCAGTCAAGCCTCCGGGACAGTCTCTGGAAACACCATATATTTT

abundance: NA
len: 12
j_gene: TRBJ2-1
d_gene: TRBD1
v_gene: TRBV27
CDR3aa: CASGTGGHEQFF
CDR3nt: TGTGCCAGCGGGACAGGGGGCCATGAGCAGTTCTTC

abundance: NA
len: 16
j_gene: TRBJ2-7
d_gene: NA
v_gene: TRBV4-1
CDR3aa: CASSQQWPTSPYEQYF
CDR3nt: TGCGCCAGCAGCCAACAGTGGCCAACAAGTCCCTACGAGCAGTACTTC

abundance: NA
len: 16
j_gene: TRBJ2-2
d_gene: TRBD2
v_gene: TRBV5-8
CDR3aa: CASSYGLVEPTGELFF
CDR3nt: TGTGCCAGCAGCTACGGACTAGTGGAGCCCACCGGGGAGCTGTTTTTT

abundance: NA
len: 15
j_gene: TRBJ1-1
d_gene: NA
v_gene: TRBV10-1
CDR3aa: CASRGAGLGNTEAFF
CDR3nt: TGCGCCAGCAGAGGAGCGGGCCTAGGGAACACTGAAGCTTTCTTT

abundance: once
len: 14
j_gene: TRBJ1-5
d_gene: TRBD1
v_gene: TRBV9
CDR3aa: CASSATGRNQPQHF
CDR3nt: TGTGCCAGCAGCGCGACAGGGCGGAATCAGCCCCAGCATTTT

abundance: NA
len: 19
j_gene: TRBJ2-1
d_gene: TRBD2
v_gene: TRBV9
CDR3aa: CASSVDGKPGLAGVNEQFF
CDR3nt: TGTGCCAGCAGCGTAGATGGGAAACCGGGACTAGCGGGAGTGAATGAGCAGTTCTTC

abundance: NA
len: 12
j_gene: TRBJ1-6
d_gene: TRBD1
v_gene: TRBV10-2
CDR3aa: CASRDRDSPLHF
CDR3nt: TGCGCCAGCCGGGACAGGGATTCACCCCTCCACTTT

abundance: NA
len: 14
j_gene: TRBJ2-7
d_gene: TRBD2
v_gene: TRBV27
CDR3aa: CASRPAGQLLEQYF
CDR3nt: TGTGCCAGCAGACCAGCGGGGCAACTCCTGGAGCAGTACTTC

abundance: NA
len: 17
j_gene: TRBJ1-5
d_gene: NA
v_gene: TRBV7-6
CDR3aa: CASSLASGRYSNQPQHF
CDR3nt: TGTGCCAGCAGCTTAGCTTCAGGGCGATATAGCAATCAGCCCCAGCATTTT

abundance: NA
len: 13
j_gene: TRBJ1-1
d_gene: NA
v_gene: TRBV29-1
CDR3aa: CSVVGQQYTEAFF
CDR3nt: TGCAGCGTTGTCGGACAGCAGTACACTGAAGCTTTCTTT

abundance: few
len: 13
j_gene: TRBJ2-3
d_gene: NA
v_gene: TRBV2
CDR3aa: CAGGTAYTDTQYF
CDR3nt: TGTGCCGGCGGGACAGCTTACACAGATACGCAGTATTTT

abundance: NA
len: 19
j_gene: TRBJ2-1
d_gene: TRBD2
v_gene: TRBV7-8
CDR3aa: CASSLELAGAPTNYNEQFF
CDR3nt: TGTGCCAGCAGCTTAGAACTAGCGGGAGCCCCGACCAACTACAATGAGCAGTTCTTC

abundance: NA
len: 11
j_gene: TRBJ2-7
d_gene: NA
v_gene: TRBV7-2
CDR3aa: CASSSLYEQYF
CDR3nt: TGTGCCAGCAGCTCCCTGTACGAGCAGTACTTC

abundance: NA
len: 16
j_gene: TRBJ1-3
d_gene: NA
v_gene: TRBV7-2
CDR3aa: CASSLVGAFSGNTIYF
CDR3nt: TGTGCCAGCAGCTTAGTTGGGGCTTTCTCTGGAAACACCATATATTTT

abundance: NA
len: 17
j_gene: TRBJ1-2
d_gene: TRBD1
v_gene: TRBV6-7
CDR3aa: CATLSPRLGGKDYGYTF
CDR3nt: TGTGCCACTCTGAGCCCCCGGCTAGGGGGCAAAGACTATGGCTACACCTTC

abundance: NA
len: 15
j_gene: TRBJ2-7
d_gene: NA
v_gene: TRBV6-1
CDR3aa: CASSDQTGVTYEQYF
CDR3nt: TGTGCCAGCAGTGACCAGACAGGAGTTACCTACGAGCAGTACTTC

abundance: NA
len: 15
j_gene: TRBJ2-7
d_gene: TRBD1
v_gene: TRBV10-1
CDR3aa: CASSDRAGTDYEQYF
CDR3nt: TGCGCCAGCAGTGACCGCGCCGGGACAGACTACGAGCAGTACTTC